The next 28 T cell receptor beta chains were all read from a single sample in a study of T cell responses to AZD1222 COVID-19 vaccine. The protocol was immunoSEQ multiplex PCR, while the TCRdb copy is restricted to in-frame clones and leaves out a portion. The sample yields about 150,000 clones, about nine tenths seen once. The source material was peripheral blood, sampled 28 days after the second AZD1222 dose. The receptors originated from an adult who received the AZD1222 COVID-19 vaccine.

The chain recombines TRBV5-1 with TRBJ2-1; 10 bases fit TRBD2. The CDR3 covers 17 residues. Germline V gene lookup returns CDR1 SGHRS and CDR2 YFSETQ. V shed 0 bases, J shed 2 bases, and the junction held 5 bases outside the gene matches. This CDR3 reads CASSLDGAGGAYNEQFF. DNA for the CDR3: TGCGCCAGCAGCTTGGATGGAGCGGGAGGGGCCTACAATGAGCAGTTCTTC.

The chain links TRBV3-1 (or the pseudogene TRBV3-2) to TRBJ1-5; D perhaps matches TRBD1 (6 bases). This CDR3 has 15 residues. CDR1 is LGHDT and CDR2 is YNNKEL in the germline V gene (reference sequence). Trimming stripped 0 bases from V and 9 bases from J, with 15 bases between. This CDR3 is CASSQDYGRGWPQHF. The DNA for the CDR3 is TGTGCCAGCAGCCAAGATTACGGCAGGGGATGGCCCCAGCATTTT.

CDR3 sequence: CASSRLAGRMTYEQYF. The DNA for the CDR3 is TGTGCCAGCAGTAGACTAGCGGGAAGAATGACGTACGAGCAGTACTTC. The V call is TRBV27, the J call TRBJ2-7, with 11 nucleotides matching TRBD2. Germline-derived CDR1 and CDR2 are MNHEY and SMNVEV (reference sequence). Unmatched junction bases numbered 10, after V lost 5 bases and J lost 4 bases. The CDR3 consists of 16 residues.

The genes are TRBV5-6 and TRBJ2-3; D gene unclear. Germline lookup yields CDR1 SGHDT and CDR2 YYEEEE. The CDR3 is made up of 14 amino acids. With 0 bases removed from V and 2 bases from J, the gap between germline ends came to 7 bases. As DNA, the CDR3 is TGTGCCAGCAGCTTGGCGCTCAACACAGATACGCAGTATTTT. This encodes CASSLALNTDTQYF.

This rearrangement joins TRBV2 to TRBJ2-1, with TRBD1 matching over 11 bases. The CDR3 is 15 amino acids. V lost 7 bases and J lost 7; bases outside the gene matches: 9. The germline CDR1 and CDR2 sequences are SNHLY and FYNNEI. The CDR3, as DNA: TGTGCCAGCACCGGGACAGGGGGAATCGGGAATGAGCAGTTCTTC. Translated: CASTGTGGIGNEQFF.

This clone was counted a single time. The chain employs TRBV7-3 and TRBJ2-1; TRBD2 matches at 14 bases. The CDR3 consists of 15 residues. V shed 4 bases, J shed 9 bases, and the junction held 5 bases outside the gene matches. CDR1 is SGHTA, CDR2 FQGTGA, per germline. CDR3 bases: TGTGCCAGCAGCTCCCAGGGACTAGCGGGAGTTGAGCAGTTCTTC. Translated, it gives CASSSQGLAGVEQFF.

The J gene is TRBJ2-1, the V gene TRBV7-3; D is perhaps TRBD2 (6 bases). This CDR3 comprises 13 residues. The germline CDR1 and CDR2 sequences are SGHTA and FQGTGA. Trimming removed 3 bases at V and 4 bases at J, with 7 bases between. CDR3 in amino acids: CASSLDYYNEQFF. CDR3 bases: TGTGCCAGCAGCTTGGACTATTACAATGAGCAGTTCTTC. The full variable domain, in which reference TRBV7-3 and TRBJ2-1 provide the parts outside the CDR3, is GAGVSQTPSNKVTEKGKYVELRCDPISGHTALYWYRQSLGQGPEFLIYFQGTGAADDSGLPNDRFFAVRPEGSVSTLKIQRTERGDSAVYLCASSLDYYNEQFFGPGTRLTVL.

This clone was found once. This sequence joins TRBV29-1 and TRBJ1-1; 7 positions match TRBD1. This CDR3 is built from 13 residues. Trimming took 7 bases from V and 3 from J; bases not matched to a gene: 8. The germline V gene encodes CDR1 SQVTM and CDR2 ANQGSEA. CDR3 in DNA: TGCAGCGCTTACAGGGGCGGGGACACTGAAGCTTTCTTT. This sequence encodes CSAYRGGDTEAFF.

This chain uses TRBV5-1 with TRBJ2-3; 7 bases match TRBD1. V lost 4 bases to trimming and J lost 2 bases; unmatched junction nucleotides: 7. Germline CDR1 reads SGHRS; CDR2 reads YFSETQ. This CDR3 is 15 amino acids long. The CDR3 loop is CASSGGQETTDTQYF. CDR3 in DNA: TGCGCCAGCAGCGGCGGACAGGAGACCACAGATACGCAGTATTTT.

The chain links TRBV5-1 to TRBJ1-3; a weak D match, TRBD1 (6 bases). CDR3 length: 16 amino acids. Germline CDR1 reads SGHRS; CDR2 reads YFSETQ. The ends were cut back, 0 bases at V and 1 base at J, with 11 bases in the middle. CDR3 coding DNA: TGCGCCAGCAGCTTGGAGGCGGGGGCGTCTGGAAACACCATATATTTT. The encoded protein is CASSLEAGASGNTIYF.

The chain has TRBV4-2 and TRBJ1-4; 10 bases line up with TRBD1. The CDR3 contains 14 residues. V shed 1 base, J shed 11 bases, and the junction held 4 bases outside the gene matches. Germline V gives CDR1 LGHNA, CDR2 YNFKEQ. The CDR3 here is CASSQGQGAYKLFF. CDR3 DNA sequence: TGTGCCAGCAGCCAAGGACAGGGGGCATATAAACTGTTTTTT.

The gene calls are TRBV4-1 and TRBJ2-2, with unresolved D. V was clipped by 0 bases and J by 14 bases, with 7 bases between them. The CDR3 sequence is 11 residues long. Per the germline V gene, CDR1 is MGHRA and CDR2 is YSYEKL. The CDR3 DNA sequence: TGCGCCAGCAGCCAAGAGAGAACCCTGTTTTTT. Translating gives CASSQERTLFF.

The genes are TRBV19 and TRBJ2-3, with 9 bases that match TRBD2. The CDR3 runs 16 residues. Germline CDR1 and CDR2: LNHDA and SQIVND (reference sequence). V lost 4 bases to trimming and J lost 4 bases; unmatched junction nucleotides: 9. CDR3 loop: CASSRGRGGRADTQYF. In DNA form, the CDR3 reads TGTGCCAGTAGTAGAGGGCGGGGGGGCCGAGCAGATACGCAGTATTTT.

The rearrangement uses TRBV30 and TRBJ1-1; D possibly corresponds to TRBD1 (6 bases). CDR1 is GTSNPN, CDR2 SVGIG, per germline (reference sequence). The CDR3 has 17 amino acids. Trimming stripped 0 bases from V and 0 bases from J, with 17 bases between. The CDR3 protein is CAWSVRGGLTMNTEAFF. Here the CDR3 DNA reads TGTGCCTGGAGTGTAAGAGGGGGACTGACGATGAACACTGAAGCTTTCTTT.

This chain connects TRBV30 to TRBJ1-2; TRBD1 matches at 8 bases. CDR1 is GTSNPN and CDR2 is SVGIG in the germline V gene (reference sequence). J lost 1 base, V lost 5 bases, and 6 bases had no gene match. The CDR3 consists of 14 residues. DNA for the CDR3: TGTGCCTGGGGGGGACAGGAATTTAACTATGGCTACACCTTC. Its translation: CAWGGQEFNYGYTF. The variable domain in full, completed from reference TRBV30 and TRBJ1-2, reads SQTIHQWPATLVQPVGSPLSLECTVEGTSNPNLYWYRQAAGRGLQLLFYSVGIGQISSEVPQNLSASRPQDRQFILSSKKLLLSDSGFYLCAWGGQEFNYGYTFGSGTRLTVV.

In its sample, this clone was seen a few times. The J gene is TRBJ2-7, the V gene TRBV5-6; 8 bases are shared with TRBD1. This CDR3 region has 15 residues. Unmatched junction bases numbered 7, after V lost 0 bases and J lost 5 bases. Germline V lookup: CDR1 SGHDT, CDR2 YYEEEE. Here the CDR3 DNA reads TGTGCCAGCAGCTTGGTCCGGGACAGGTATCACGAGCAGTACTTC. This encodes CASSLVRDRYHEQYF. Variable domain in full (rest from reference TRBV5-6 and TRBJ2-7): DAGVTQSPTHLIKTRGQQVTLRCSPKSGHDTVSWYQQALGQGPQFIFQYYEEEERQRGNFPDRFSGHQFPNYSSELNVNALLLGDSALYLCASSLVRDRYHEQYFGPGTRLTVT.

V gene TRBV9 combines with J gene TRBJ1-2; the D gene is possibly TRBD1 (6 bases). Trimming pared 4 bases from V and 8 bases from J, leaving 18 bases between. This CDR3 has 14 residues. Germline V lookup: CDR1 SGDLS, CDR2 YYNGEE. The CDR3 nucleotides are TGTGCCAGCAGCCAAGGGGGGGGCTGGTACGGCTACACCTTC. Translating gives CASSQGGGWYGYTF.

The chain uses TRBV11-3 and TRBJ2-5; 8 nucleotides align to TRBD1. The J segment lost 2 bases and the V segment lost 1 base, leaving 3 bases of the junction unmatched. The germline V gene encodes CDR1 SGHNT and CDR2 YENEEA. CDR3 length equals 15 residues. This CDR3 is CASSLGTGRQETQYF. CDR3 DNA: TGTGCCAGCAGCTTAGGGACAGGGAGACAAGAGACCCAGTACTTC.

This clone was counted at least ten times. This rearrangement joins TRBV30 to TRBJ1-3; D is possibly TRBD1 (5 bases). Germline V gene lookup returns CDR1 GTSNPN and CDR2 SVGIG (reference sequence). V lost 2 bases to trimming and J lost 6 bases, with 11 bases between them. CDR3 length: 13 residues. The DNA of the CDR3 is TGTGCCTGGAGTTGGGGGATTGAAAACACCATATATTTT. Its protein is CAWSWGIENTIYF.

The chain uses TRBV6-5 and TRBJ1-1; 7 nucleotides line up with TRBD1. CDR3 length equals 14 residues. The V gene end was trimmed by 8 bases and the J gene end by 9 bases; junction bases not matched to a gene: 15. CDR1 MNHEY and CDR2 SVGAGI come from the germline V gene. The CDR3 protein is CASGARTGKEKAFF. CDR3 nucleotide sequence: TGTGCCAGCGGGGCAAGGACAGGAAAGGAGAAAGCTTTCTTT.

The V and J genes are TRBV4-1 and TRBJ2-6, with TRBD2 matching over 12 bases. The germline V gene has CDR1 MGHRA and CDR2 YSYEKL. The CDR3 runs 20 residues. V trimming: 0 bases; J trimming: 1 base; junction bases outside the gene matches: 7. CDR3 sequence: CASSQDNPTSGSSGANVLTF. Written as DNA, the CDR3 is TGCGCCAGCAGCCAAGATAATCCGACTAGCGGGAGTTCTGGGGCCAACGTCCTGACTTTC.

This chain links TRBV5-1 with TRBJ2-1, with TRBD2 matching 7 bases. This CDR3 comprises 17 residues. Germline V CDR1 and CDR2: SGHRS, YFSETQ. The trim removed 0 bases at V and 5 bases at J, leaving 11 bases unmatched. In DNA, the CDR3 is TGCGCCAGCAGCTTGGCTTGGGTGCGGGGGAAGAACAATGAGCAGTTCTTC. Residues: CASSLAWVRGKNNEQFF.

The rearrangement links TRBV11-2 to TRBJ1-1; D is unresolved. The CDR3 length is 14 residues. V gave up 5 bases and J gave up 6 bases, with 16 bases separating them. Looked up from germline, CDR1 is SGHAT and CDR2 is FQNNGV. CDR3 in amino acids: CASSPPPLGAEAFF. As DNA, the CDR3 is TGTGCCAGCAGCCCCCCTCCCCTGGGCGCTGAAGCTTTCTTT.

In its sample, this clone was seen once. The V and J genes are TRBV27 and TRBJ1-6, with TRBD1 identical over 7 bases. This CDR3 is 16 amino acids long. Germline trimming cut 3 bases from V and 8 bases from J; bases unmatched to any gene: 10. Germline CDR1 is MNHEY and CDR2 is SMNVEV (reference sequence). The CDR3 protein is CASSLEGAEWYSPLHF. CDR3 in DNA: TGTGCCAGCAGTTTGGAGGGGGCGGAATGGTATTCACCCCTCCACTTT.

The chain has TRBV7-3 and TRBJ1-2, with D perhaps TRBD1 (5 bases). V lost 5 bases and J 2 bases, leaving 9 bases between the germline ends. The CDR3 covers 13 residues. Germline lookup yields CDR1 SGHTA and CDR2 FQGTGA. The CDR3 region is CASSVTGNYGYTF. For the CDR3, the DNA is TGTGCCAGCAGCGTCACAGGCAACTATGGCTACACCTTC. Based on the CDR3 plus reference TRBV7-3 and TRBJ1-2, the full variable domain is GAGVSQTPSNKVTEKGKYVELRCDPISGHTALYWYRQSLGQGPEFLIYFQGTGAADDSGLPNDRFFAVRPEGSVSTLKIQRTERGDSAVYLCASSVTGNYGYTFGSGTRLTVV.

V and J are TRBV12-5 and TRBJ1-1, with TRBD1 matching 7 bases. The junction had 15 bases not matched to a gene; V was cut back by 1 base and J by 7 bases. The CDR3 totals 17 residues. CDR1 is LGHNT, CDR2 FRNRAP, per germline. This CDR3 is CASGLDLARGARSEAFF. DNA for the CDR3: TGTGCTAGTGGTTTGGATTTGGCCAGGGGGGCTCGGAGTGAAGCTTTCTTT.

The chain joins TRBV12-3 or TRBV12-4 to TRBJ2-1; D might be TRBD1 (5 bases). V was cut by 3 bases and J by 4 bases, with 7 bases left in between. This CDR3 is built from 13 residues. CDR3 sequence reads: CASSFRVYNEQFF. For the CDR3, the DNA is TGTGCCAGCAGTTTCAGGGTGTACAATGAGCAGTTCTTC.

This clone was picked up one time. The chain uses TRBV3-1 (or the pseudogene TRBV3-2) and TRBJ2-1, with 15 bases that match TRBD2. This CDR3 has 14 residues. The junction had 1 base not matched to a gene; V was cut back by 3 bases and J by 10 bases. In germline, CDR1 is LGHDT, CDR2 YNNKEL (reference sequence). The CDR3 protein is CASSQGLAGGEQFF. The DNA for the CDR3 is TGTGCCAGCAGCCAGGGACTAGCGGGGGGAGAGCAGTTCTTC.